Given below is one T cell receptor beta chain in context. Its antigen is not identified. These data are taken from a study of cytomegalovirus exposure and HLA in healthy donors. Vbeta (60) and Jbeta (13) primers were used in the PCR. Generated by immunoSEQ multiplex PCR, the TCRdb table keeps only in-frame clones and is missing some. The sample has over 150,000 clones; 65% to 75% are singletons. Germline CDR1 and CDR2: MNHNY and SVGAGI (reference sequence). The V end lost 8 bases, the J end lost 4 bases, and 12 bases lay between the germline ends. The CDR3 spans 13 residues. Findings and limits, study-wide: HLA allele associations emerged for about 16,000 TCR beta sequences in a later analysis, at 0.05 false discovery rate.

The V gene is TRBV6-6, the J gene TRBJ2-1, with D perhaps TRBD2 (5 bases). The sequence was collected from a man aged 25 to 45 in good health and CMV-seronegative. The specimen sequenced was PBMCs. In DNA, the CDR3 is TGTGCCAGCGGACGGGGAGATTACAATGAGCAGTTCTTC. Its translation: CASGRGDYNEQFF.